This T cell receptor (beta chain) was sequenced in a study of blood T cell repertoires in COVID-19. Study-level information: The analysed material was cDNA or gDNA that came from T cells, B-cell-depleted T cells, or PBMCs.

As originally analysed: How many nucleated cells were present was estimated from reference gene primer amplification. Sequencing used immunoSEQ multiplex PCR; TCRdb keeps in-frame clones, though not all of them. That table gives V, J and clone size, and the DNA gave D and trimming. Of around 230,000 clones in the sample, about 85% are singletons; the top ten hold 7.9%. Trimming pared 2 bases from V and 1 base from J, leaving 5 bases between. Germline V lookup: CDR1 MNHEY, CDR2 SVGAGI. CDR3 length: 14 residues. The sequencing input was peripheral blood. The rearrangement joins TRBV6-5 to TRBJ2-2; D is unresolved. This TCR was recovered from a woman older than 75 with acute or convalescent COVID-19. CDR3 sequence reads: CASSYRRNTGELFF. CDR3 in DNA: TGTGCCAGCAGTTACCGTAGGAACACCGGGGAGCTGTTTTTT.